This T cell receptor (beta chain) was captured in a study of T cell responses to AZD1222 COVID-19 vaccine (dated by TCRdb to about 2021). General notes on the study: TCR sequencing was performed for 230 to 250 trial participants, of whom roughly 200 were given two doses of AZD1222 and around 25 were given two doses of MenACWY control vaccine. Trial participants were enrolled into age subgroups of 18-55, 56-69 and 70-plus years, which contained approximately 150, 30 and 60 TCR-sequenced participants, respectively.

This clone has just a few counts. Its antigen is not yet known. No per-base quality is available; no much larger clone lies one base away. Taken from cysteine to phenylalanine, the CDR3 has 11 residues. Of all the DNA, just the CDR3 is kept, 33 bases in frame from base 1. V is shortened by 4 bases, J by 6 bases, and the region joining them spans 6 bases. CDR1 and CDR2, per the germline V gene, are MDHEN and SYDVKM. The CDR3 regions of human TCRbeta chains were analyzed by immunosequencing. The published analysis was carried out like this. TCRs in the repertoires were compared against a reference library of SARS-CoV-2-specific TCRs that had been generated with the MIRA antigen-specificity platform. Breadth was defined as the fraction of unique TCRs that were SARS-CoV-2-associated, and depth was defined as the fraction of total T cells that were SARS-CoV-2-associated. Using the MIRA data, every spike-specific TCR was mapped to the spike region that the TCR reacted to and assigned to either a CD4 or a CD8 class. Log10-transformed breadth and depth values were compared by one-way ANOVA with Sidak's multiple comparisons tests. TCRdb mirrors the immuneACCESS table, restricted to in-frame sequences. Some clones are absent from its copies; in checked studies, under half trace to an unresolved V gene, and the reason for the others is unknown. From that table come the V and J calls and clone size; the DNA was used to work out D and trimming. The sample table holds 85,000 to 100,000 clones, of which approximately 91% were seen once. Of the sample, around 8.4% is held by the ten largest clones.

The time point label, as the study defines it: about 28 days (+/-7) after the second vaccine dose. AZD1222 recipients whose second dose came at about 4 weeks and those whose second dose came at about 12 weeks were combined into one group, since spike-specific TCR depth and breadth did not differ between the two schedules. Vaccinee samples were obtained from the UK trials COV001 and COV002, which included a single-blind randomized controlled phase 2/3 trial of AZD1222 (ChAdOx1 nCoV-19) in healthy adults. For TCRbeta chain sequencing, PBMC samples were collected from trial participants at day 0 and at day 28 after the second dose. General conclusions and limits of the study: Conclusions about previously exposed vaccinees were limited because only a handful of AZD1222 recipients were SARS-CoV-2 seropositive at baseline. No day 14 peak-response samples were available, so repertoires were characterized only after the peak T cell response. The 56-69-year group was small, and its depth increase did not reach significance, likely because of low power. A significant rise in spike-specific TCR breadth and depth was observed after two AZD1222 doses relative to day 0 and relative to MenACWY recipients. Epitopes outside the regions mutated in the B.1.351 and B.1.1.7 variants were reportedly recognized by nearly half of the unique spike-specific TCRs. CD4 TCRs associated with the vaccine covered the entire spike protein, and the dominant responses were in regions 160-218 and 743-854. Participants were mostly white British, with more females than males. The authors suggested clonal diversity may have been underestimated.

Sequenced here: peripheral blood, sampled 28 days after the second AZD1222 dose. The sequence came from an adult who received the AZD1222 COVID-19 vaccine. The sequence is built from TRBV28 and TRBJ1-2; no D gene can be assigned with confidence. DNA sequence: TGTGCCAGCAGTTCCCCCGATGGCTACACCTTC. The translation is CASSSPDGYTF.